This T cell receptor beta chain was captured in a study of radiotherapy plus CTLA-4 blockade in lung cancer. On the study more broadly: Of the patients, roughly 20% showed objective responses and under 40% attained disease control.

The germline CDR1 and CDR2 sequences are MNHEY and SMNVEV (reference sequence). The junction had 19 bases not matched to a gene; V was cut back by 2 bases and J by 9 bases. The CDR3 contains 18 residues. Study-wide findings and caveats: Early shifts in blood T cell clones, with interferon-beta, reportedly predicted response best. In blood, TCR clones derived from the tumor expanded after radiotherapy plus ipilimumab.

In this sample, this clone turned up a few times. Its cognate antigen is unknown. It was focal radiation plus CTLA-4 blockade with ipilimumab that patients with chemo-refractory metastatic non-small-cell lung cancer received. TCRdb's table, derived via immunoSEQ multiplex PCR, lists solely in-frame clones and lacks some. The table shows tens of thousands of clones, with approximately 65% occurring only once. V gene TRBV27 combines with J gene TRBJ2-1; TRBD1 matches at 7 bases. The origin of this receptor is a human donor with non-small cell lung cancer whose response to radiotherapy plus ipilimumab could not be evaluated. Sequenced material: peripheral blood, taken from a patient treated with radiotherapy plus ipilimumab. This chain's CDR3 is CASSLLGGGGYNNPEQFF. The CDR3, as DNA: TGTGCCAGCAGTTTACTAGGGGGCGGCGGGTACAATAATCCTGAGCAGTTCTTC.